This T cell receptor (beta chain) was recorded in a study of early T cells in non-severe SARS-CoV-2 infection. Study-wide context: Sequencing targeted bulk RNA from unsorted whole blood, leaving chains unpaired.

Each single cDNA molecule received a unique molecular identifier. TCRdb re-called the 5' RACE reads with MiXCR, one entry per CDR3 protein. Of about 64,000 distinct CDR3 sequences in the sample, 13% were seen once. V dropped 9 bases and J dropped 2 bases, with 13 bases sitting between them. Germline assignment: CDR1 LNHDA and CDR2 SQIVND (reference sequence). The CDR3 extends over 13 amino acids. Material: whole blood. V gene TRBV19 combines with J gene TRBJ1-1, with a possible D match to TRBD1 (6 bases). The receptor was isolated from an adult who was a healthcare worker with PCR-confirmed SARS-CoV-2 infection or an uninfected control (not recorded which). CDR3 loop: CASKDRDNTEAFF. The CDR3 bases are TGTGCCAGCAAGGACAGAGATAACACTGAAGCTTTCTTT.